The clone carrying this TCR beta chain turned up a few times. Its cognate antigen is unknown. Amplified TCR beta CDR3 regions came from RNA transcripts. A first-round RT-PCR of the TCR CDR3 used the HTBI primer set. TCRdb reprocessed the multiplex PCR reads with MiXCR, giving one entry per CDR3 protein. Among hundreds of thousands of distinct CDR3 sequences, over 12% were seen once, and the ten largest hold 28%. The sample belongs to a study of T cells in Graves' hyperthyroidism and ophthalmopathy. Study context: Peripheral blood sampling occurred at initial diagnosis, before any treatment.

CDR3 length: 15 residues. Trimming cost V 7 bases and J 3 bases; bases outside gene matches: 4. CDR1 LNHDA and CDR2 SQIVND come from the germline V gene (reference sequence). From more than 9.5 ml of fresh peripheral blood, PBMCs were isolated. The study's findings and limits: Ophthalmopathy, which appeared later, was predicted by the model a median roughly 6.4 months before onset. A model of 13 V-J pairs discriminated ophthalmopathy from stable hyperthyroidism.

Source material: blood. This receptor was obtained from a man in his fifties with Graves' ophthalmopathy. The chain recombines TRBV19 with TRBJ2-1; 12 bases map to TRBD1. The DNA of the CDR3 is TGTGCCAGTACCAGGGACAGGGGGCTCTACAATGAGCAGTTCTTC. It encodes CASTRDRGLYNEQFF.